The rows below give T cell receptor beta chains drawn from one sample of a study of T cell responses to AZD1222 COVID-19 vaccine. The method was immunoSEQ multiplex PCR; TCRdb's version includes in-frame clones alone and lacks a portion of them. The sample has around 150,000 clones, about nine tenths seen once; the top ten hold 3% to 4%. Sequencing was performed on peripheral blood, taken on day 0 of MenACWY control vaccination. The receptors were gathered from an adult in good health. CDR3s include the opening cysteine and the closing phenylalanine or tryptophan. Fields, in order: J gene, clone size, V gene, D gene, CDR3 DNA, CDR3 protein. The D gene is left open where the match is weak. Only part of the rows carry a size: once, few, many, or a class if the clone is expanded.

TRBJ1-5 . TRBV5-5 . TGTGCCAGCAGCTTAGGGCGGAGCAATCAGCCCCAGCATTTT CASSLGRSNQPQHF
TRBJ2-2 . TRBV7-3 . TGTGCCAGCAGCTTACAGTCGGAGGGGACGCTGTTTTTT CASSLQSEGTLFF
TRBJ2-2 . TRBV24-1 . TGTGCCACGAACCCGGGAACTAACACCGGGGAGCTGTTTTTT CATNPGTNTGELFF
TRBJ2-7 . TRBV7-2 TRBD2 TGTGCCAGCAGCTCAGCGGGAGCCCCCCAGTTGGAGTACTTC CASSSAGAPQLEYF
TRBJ2-1 . TRBV7-2 TRBD2 TGTGCCAGCAGCCTACTTAGCGGGAGTGGGCTTAGGAATGAGCAGTTCTTC CASSLLSGSGLRNEQFF
TRBJ2-5 . TRBV7-8 . TGTGCCAGCAGCTCCCTTGGGGGTCGAGAGACCCAGTACTTC CASSSLGGRETQYF
TRBJ2-2 . TRBV7-3 TRBD2 TGTGCCAGCAGCTTAGGACTAGCGAGGGCCGGGGAGCTGTTTTTT CASSLGLARAGELFF
TRBJ2-3 . TRBV2 . TGTGCCAGCAGTGCCTCGACGAGAACAGATACGCAGTATTTT CASSASTRTDTQYF
TRBJ1-2 . TRBV7-2 . TGTGCCAGCAGCTTATTGCGGGGGCCCTATGGCTACACCTTC CASSLLRGPYGYTF
TRBJ1-5 . TRBV30 . TGTGCCTGGAGTGTACAGGGAAGTCGGAATCAGCCCCAGCATTTT CAWSVQGSRNQPQHF
TRBJ1-2 . TRBV5-6 . TGTGCCAGCAGCTTGGTAGGGGCCAGGGACTATGGCTACACCTTC CASSLVGARDYGYTF
TRBJ1-3 few TRBV5-5 . TGTGCCAGCAGCTTGGAAGACAGCGTCTCTGGAAACACCATATATTTT CASSLEDSVSGNTIYF
TRBJ2-3 . TRBV11-2 . TGTGCCAGCAGCTTAGAGCGGTTGGGAGATACTAGAACGGTAGCCGATACGCAGTATTTT CASSLERLGDTRTVADTQYF
TRBJ1-2 . TRBV7-9 . TGTGCCAGCAGCTTACGGGAAGGGCCACAGGTGAATGGCTACACCTTC CASSLREGPQVNGYTF
TRBJ2-7 . TRBV5-6 . TGTGCCAGCAGCTTGGGACCCCTCGGTGACTACGAGCAGTACTTC CASSLGPLGDYEQYF
TRBJ1-1 few TRBV21-1 . TGTGCCAGCAGCAAAGGGCAGGGGATCACTGAAGCTTTCTTT CASSKGQGITEAFF
TRBJ1-5 . TRBV2 . TGTGCCAGCAGTCCCAGGGAGGAGAAGCCCCAGCATTTT CASSPREEKPQHF
TRBJ2-1 . TRBV24-1 . TGTGCCACCAGTGATTTCCGGGAGACTGAGCAGTTCTTC CATSDFRETEQFF
TRBJ1-5 . TRBV30 . TGTGCCTGGAGTGGGGCCAATCAGCCCCAGCATTTT CAWSGANQPQHF
TRBJ1-1 . TRBV10-3 TRBD1 TGTGCCATCAGGGCTACGGGACAGGCGGGGAACACTGAAGCTTTCTTT CAIRATGQAGNTEAFF
TRBJ2-3 . TRBV6-5 . TGTGCCAGCAGTACGGTAACAGATACGCAGTATTTT CASSTVTDTQYF
TRBJ2-5 . TRBV5-1 . TGCGCCAGCAGCTTGGCACAGGGTAACCAAGAGACCCAGTACTTC CASSLAQGNQETQYF
TRBJ2-7 . TRBV7-2 TRBD2 TGTGCCAGCAGCTTAGCGGCTAGCGGGAACCCCTACGAGCAGTACTTC CASSLAASGNPYEQYF
TRBJ2-3 . TRBV6-6 . TGTGCCAGCAGTAACTCAGATACGCAGTATTTT CASSNSDTQYF
TRBJ2-7 . TRBV6-1 . TGTGCCAGCAGTGAAAAGGGCGACGAGCAGTACTTC CASSEKGDEQYF
TRBJ1-1 . TRBV5-5 . TGTGCCAGCAGCTTGACGGAGAACACTGAAGCTTTCTTT CASSLTENTEAFF
TRBJ1-5 . TRBV28 . TGTGCCAGCAGTGCAGGTCGAAATCAGCCCCAGCATTTT CASSAGRNQPQHF
TRBJ2-7 once TRBV21-1 . TGTGCCAGCAGGGCGAGAGACGGCGTTGCCTACGAGCAGTACTTC CASRARDGVAYEQYF
TRBJ2-2 . TRBV18 . TGTGCCAGCTCACCAGGCACCAACACCGGGGAGCTGTTTTTT CASSPGTNTGELFF
TRBJ2-1 once TRBV5-4 . TGTGCCAGCAGCTTTGGCTGGGCTGAGCAGTTCTTC CASSFGWAEQFF
TRBJ1-2 . TRBV18 . TGTGCCAGCTCCTCGACAGGAGGAGGCTACACCTTC CASSSTGGGYTF
TRBJ1-4 . TRBV3-1/TRBV3-2 . TGTGCCAGCGGCACAGGGAATGAAAAACTGTTTTTT CASGTGNEKLFF
TRBJ1-4 . TRBV11-2 TRBD1 TGTGCCAGCAGGCGTTCCGGGACAGGGAATGAAAAACTGTTTTTT CASRRSGTGNEKLFF
TRBJ2-7 few TRBV10-3 TRBD2 TGTGCCATCAGGGGACTAGCGGGTTCCTACGAGCAGTACTTC CAIRGLAGSYEQYF
TRBJ1-5 . TRBV6-5 . TGTGCCAGCAGTTACTCGATTGACACACATCAGCCCCAGCATTTT CASSYSIDTHQPQHF
TRBJ1-6 . TRBV28 . TGTGCCAGCACCACTCCTTCAGGGTCTTCAAATTCACCCCTCCACTTT CASTTPSGSSNSPLHF
TRBJ2-7 . TRBV7-9 . TGTGCCAGCAGCCCCCGGACAGAGCTGTACGAGCAGTACTTC CASSPRTELYEQYF
TRBJ2-1 . TRBV29-1 TRBD2 TGCAGCGTTGAAGGGCGGGAGCTGATGAATGAGCAGTTCTTC CSVEGRELMNEQFF
TRBJ2-7 . TRBV5-1 . TGCGCCAGCAGCTTTTTCGGTGGCAGGGACGACGAGCAGTACTTC CASSFFGGRDDEQYF